Below are 8 T cell receptor beta chains sequenced from a single sample in a study of regulatory T cells in long-lasting Graves disease. Arm-PCR with iRepertoire HTBI primers amplified the CDR3 regions for these TCR beta libraries. TCRdb processed the multiplex PCR reads anew with MiXCR; each CDR3 protein has one entry. The sample contains approximately 560,000 distinct CDR3 sequences, around 15% of which appear only once. Documented time point: newly diagnosed GD, antithyroid drugs for less than 3 months. Scientists built the TCR library using RNA that was extracted from PBMCs. These same records also appear under a second study, on T cells in Graves' hyperthyroidism and ophthalmopathy.

The sample here was peripheral blood mononuclear cells (PBMCs), taken at new diagnosis, from a patient treated with antithyroid drugs. The receptors shown here come from a man younger than 30 with Graves disease.

This clonotype was counted only a few times. CDR3 sequence (DNA): TGTGCCAGCAGCTTACGGGGGCCCAACAATGAGCAGTTCTTC. Translation gives CASSLRGPNNEQFF. The chain combines TRBV11-3 with TRBJ2-1; either TRBD1 or TRBD2 may fit D (6 bases each). CDR3 length: 14 residues. CDR1 and CDR2 from the germline V gene are SGHNT and YENEEA. V gave up 2 bases and J gave up 5 bases, with 10 bases separating them.

This clonotype was counted a few times. The V call is TRBV5-8, the J call TRBJ2-2; unclear D gene. Per germline, CDR1 SGHTS and CDR2 YDEGEE. The CDR3 has 14 amino acids. Trimming stripped 4 bases from V and 4 bases from J, with 11 bases between. CDR3 loop: CASSTTRTTGELFF. DNA of the CDR3: TGTGCCAGCAGCACAACCAGGACCACCGGGGAGCTGTTTTTT.

A word on this clonotype: Possible read error: a much larger clone is one base away. The CDR3 sequence: CAGSSDSRAATEAFF. CDR3 DNA: TGCGCCGGCAGCTCGGACAGTAGGGCGGCGACTGAAGCTTTCTTT. This chain links TRBV5-1 with TRBJ1-1; TRBD1 might be the D (6 bases). CDR1 and CDR2 (germline): SGHRS, YFSETQ. The CDR3 extends over 15 amino acids.

This clonotype has a count of ten or more. The chain carries TRBV14 and TRBJ2-3; 13 nucleotides align to TRBD2. The germline gives CDR1 SGHDN, CDR2 FVKESK. The CDR3 covers 19 residues. V lost 0 bases and J lost 4; bases outside the gene matches: 10. CDR3 residues: CASSQDPYGLAGASDTQYF. For the CDR3, the DNA is TGTGCCAGCAGCCAAGATCCCTACGGACTAGCGGGAGCATCAGATACGCAGTATTTT.

In its sample, this clonotype was seen many times. The chain carries TRBV7-9 and TRBJ1-1; no reliable D call. V shed 7 bases and J shed 1 base, with 10 bases lying between them. The CDR3 extends over 13 amino acids. CDR1 and CDR2 from the germline V gene are SEHNR and FQNEAQ (reference sequence). This CDR3 reads CASNLDGNTEAFF. CDR3 DNA sequence: TGTGCCAGCAACTTGGACGGGAACACTGAAGCTTTCTTT. The entire variable domain, with the rest obtained from reference TRBV7-9 and TRBJ1-1, is as follows: DTGVSQNPRHKITKRGQNVTFRCDPISEHNRLYWYRQTLGQGPEFLTYFQNEAQLEKSRLLSDRFSAERPKGSFSTLEIQRTEQGDSAMYLCASNLDGNTEAFFGQGTRLTVV.

This clonotype was detected only a few times. V usage is TRBV4-2 and J usage is TRBJ1-2; D remains ambiguous. V gave up 1 base and J gave up 3 bases, with 12 bases separating them. This CDR3 contains 15 residues. CDR1 and CDR2 from the germline V gene are LGHNA and YNFKEQ. The CDR3 region has the DNA TGTGCCAGCAGCCAAGTTTTCTCTCGCGACTATGGCTACACCTTC. Amino acid sequence: CASSQVFSRDYGYTF.

This clonotype was found a few times. V usage is TRBV27 and J usage is TRBJ1-2; 7 nucleotides match TRBD1. The CDR3 contains 12 residues. CDR1 is MNHEY, CDR2 SMNVEV, per germline (reference sequence). The V gene end was trimmed by 6 bases and the J gene end by 8 bases; junction bases not matched to a gene: 6. The CDR3: CASRSDRAGYTF. The CDR3 region has the DNA TGTGCCAGCAGATCTGACAGGGCAGGCTACACCTTC.

This sequence joins TRBV2 and TRBJ1-4, with 12 bases that match TRBD1. The CDR3 contains 14 residues. V lost 8 bases to trimming and J lost 7 bases; unmatched junction nucleotides: 5. Germline CDR1 and CDR2: SNHLY and FYNNEI. The DNA for the CDR3 is TGTGCCAGCGACCGGGACAGGGGGCTTGAAAAACTGTTTTTT. This translates into CASDRDRGLEKLFF. The whole variable domain, remainder taken from reference TRBV2 and TRBJ1-4, is EPEVTQTPSHQVTQMGQEVILRCVPISNHLYFYWYRQILGQKVEFLVSFYNNEISEKSEIFDDQFSVERPDGSNFTLKIRSTKLEDSAMYFCASDRDRGLEKLFFGSGTQLSVL.